These 10 T cell receptor beta chains were all obtained from the same sample, sequenced in a study of shared clonotypes between healthy human individuals. Assay: immunoSEQ multiplex PCR; the TCRdb copy retains only in-frame clones and omits some. The sample contains approximately 530,000 clones, 90% to 96% of which appear only once. The sequenced material came from naive CD4+ T cells sorted from blood. The subset here: CD45RA+ positively selected. The receptors were gathered from a woman aged 25 to 39 in good health.

This chain uses TRBV14 with TRBJ1-2; 7 nucleotides align to TRBD1. CDR1 and CDR2 (germline): SGHDN, FVKESK. CDR3 length equals 16 residues. J was trimmed by 1 base and V by 1 base; bases with no gene match: 6. In DNA, the CDR3 is TGTGCCAGCAGCCAAGTGGGACAGAGGCTTAACTATGGCTACACCTTC. Amino acid sequence: CASSQVGQRLNYGYTF.

The chain carries TRBV6-1 and TRBJ2-7; 10 nucleotides match TRBD1. The trim removed 3 bases at V and 3 bases at J, leaving 5 bases unmatched. CDR1 and CDR2 from the germline V gene are MNHNS and SASEGT. This CDR3 is 15 amino acids long. The CDR3 DNA sequence: TGTGCCAGCAGTGACCGGGACAGGGGAGGCTACGAGCAGTACTTC. It translates to CASSDRDRGGYEQYF.

The rearrangement joins TRBV30 to TRBJ1-1; perhaps TRBD1 as D (5 bases). The CDR3 spans 13 residues. V lost 2 bases and J 6 bases, leaving 13 bases between the germline ends. Looked up from germline, CDR1 is GTSNPN and CDR2 is SVGIG (reference sequence). The CDR3 DNA is TGTGCCTGGAGTAAAAATTGGGGGGCTGAAGCTTTCTTT. Residues: CAWSKNWGAEAFF.

V gene TRBV5-4 combines with J gene TRBJ1-1; weak D call: TRBD1 (6 bases). The V gene lost 2 bases and the J gene lost 4 bases, with 15 bases spanning the gap. CDR3 length equals 15 residues. Germline CDR1 and CDR2: SGHNT and YYREEE (reference sequence). CDR3 DNA sequence: TGTGCCAGCAGCTTTGGGGAGGGGGGTGGCACTGAAGCTTTCTTT. It encodes CASSFGEGGGTEAFF. Using reference TRBV5-4 and TRBJ1-1 for the parts outside the CDR3, the full variable domain is ETGVTQSPTHLIKTRGQQVTLRCSSQSGHNTVSWYQQALGQGPQFIFQYYREEENGRGNFPPRFSGLQFPNYSSELNVNALELDDSALYLCASSFGEGGGTEAFFGQGTRLTVV.

The V call is TRBV15, the J call TRBJ2-7; the D call may be TRBD1 or TRBD2 (6 bases each). CDR3 size: 16 residues. Trimming removed 0 bases from V and 0 bases from J, with 12 bases in between. Germline loops: CDR1 LNHNV, CDR2 YYDKDF (reference sequence). CDR3 nucleotides: TGTGCCACCAGCAGAGATTGGGGGGCGAGCTCCTACGAGCAGTACTTC. Its protein product is CATSRDWGASSYEQYF.

The CDR3 protein is CASSPPSYSYEQYF. In nucleotides, the CDR3 is TGTGCCAGCTCACCACCGTCGTACTCCTACGAGCAGTACTTC. V gene TRBV18 combines with J gene TRBJ2-5; unclear D gene. The end of the DNA fits TRBJ2-7 better, so the J call may be wrong. This CDR3 spans 14 amino acids. Germline V gene data show CDR1 as KGHSH and CDR2 as LQKENI.

The chain carries TRBV4-1 and TRBJ1-4; no definite D call. From germline, CDR1 is MGHRA and CDR2 YSYEKL. The V gene lost 2 bases and the J gene lost 1 base, with 11 bases spanning the gap. The CDR3 length is 16 residues. The DNA of the CDR3 is TGCGCCAGCAGCCAAAAATCGCGAGGAACTAATGAAAAACTGTTTTTT. Translated: CASSQKSRGTNEKLFF.

V is TRBV7-6 and J is TRBJ2-1; D tentatively fits TRBD1 or TRBD2 (6 bases each). This CDR3 contains 12 residues. Trimming shortened V by 1 base and J by 9 bases, and 7 bases separated the two germline ends. CDR1 is SGHVS and CDR2 is FNYEAQ in the germline V gene. CDR3 sequence: CASSLEGGEQFF. The CDR3, as DNA: TGTGCCAGCAGCTTAGAGGGGGGTGAGCAGTTCTTC.

The count of this clone is one. This chain links TRBV7-9 with TRBJ2-1; 10 bases fit TRBD2. Germline V lookup: CDR1 SEHNR, CDR2 FQNEAQ (reference sequence). With 4 bases clipped from V and 8 bases from J, the junction kept 11 bases outside the gene matches. This CDR3 has 16 amino acids. This CDR3 reads CASSSLTSGKVYEQFF. The CDR3 DNA reads TGTGCCAGCAGCTCGTTAACTAGCGGGAAGGTCTATGAGCAGTTCTTC.

The V and J genes are TRBV5-1 and TRBJ1-1; 9 bases map to TRBD1. From germline, CDR1 is SGHRS and CDR2 YFSETQ. The CDR3 totals 15 residues. J lost 6 bases, V lost 1 base, and 7 bases had no gene match. CDR3 coding DNA: TGCGCCAGCAGCTTGACAGGGGGCGCGGGGGCTGAAGCTTTCTTT. Its protein is CASSLTGGAGAEAFF.